Listed below are T cell receptor beta chains from one sample, sequenced in a study of cytomegalovirus exposure and HLA in healthy donors. Repertoires were generated with immunoSEQ multiplex PCR, while TCRdb's copy carries only in-frame clones and drops some. The repertoire holds around 150,000 clones, 75% to 85% seen once, with around 7% in the top ten. Specimen: PBMCs. All receptors come from a male donor in good health and CMV-seropositive. The CDR3 runs from the conserved cysteine through the conserved F or W. A D gene is named only where the DNA matches it firmly. Some rows have no size entry. The others give once, few or many, or a class for an expanded clone.

v_gene: TRBV6-1
d_gene: -
abundance: -
j_gene: TRBJ1-1
CDR3nt: TGTGCCAGCAGTGAAGCAAGTCGGGAGATCAACACTGAAGCTTTCTTT
CDR3aa: CASSEASREINTEAFF

v_gene: TRBV27
d_gene: TRBD1
abundance: -
j_gene: TRBJ1-1
CDR3nt: TGTGCCAGCAGTTCCCGACAGGGGTGGAACACTGAAGCTTTCTTT
CDR3aa: CASSSRQGWNTEAFF

v_gene: TRBV4-1
d_gene: TRBD2
abundance: -
j_gene: TRBJ2-3
CDR3nt: TGCGCCAGCAGCCCCAGCGGGGGGCGAGGGGGGAGCACAGATACGCAGTATTTT
CDR3aa: CASSPSGGRGGSTDTQYF

v_gene: TRBV29-1
d_gene: TRBD2
abundance: -
j_gene: TRBJ2-1
CDR3nt: TGCAGCGTTGAAGGGCTAGCGGGGGGCCTAGTCAATGAGCAGTTCTTC
CDR3aa: CSVEGLAGGLVNEQFF

v_gene: TRBV5-4
d_gene: -
abundance: few
j_gene: TRBJ2-1
CDR3nt: TGTGCCAGCAGCTTGGGGGGGCATGAGCAGTTCTTC
CDR3aa: CASSLGGHEQFF

v_gene: TRBV7-9
d_gene: TRBD1
abundance: -
j_gene: TRBJ2-1
CDR3nt: TGTTCCAGCAGCTTCGACAGGGGCGAGCAGTTCTTC
CDR3aa: CSSSFDRGEQFF

v_gene: TRBV11-2
d_gene: -
abundance: -
j_gene: TRBJ2-7
CDR3nt: TGTGCCAGCAGCCCCCACCGGGCCTACGAGCAGTACTTC
CDR3aa: CASSPHRAYEQYF

v_gene: TRBV20-1
d_gene: -
abundance: -
j_gene: TRBJ1-2
CDR3nt: TGCAGTGCTAGGCAGGGGTCTGGCTACACCTTC
CDR3aa: CSARQGSGYTF

v_gene: TRBV4-2
d_gene: TRBD1
abundance: -
j_gene: TRBJ1-3
CDR3nt: TGTGCCAGCAGCCAAGATTGGTTACAGGGGACTGGAAACACCATATATTTT
CDR3aa: CASSQDWLQGTGNTIYF

v_gene: TRBV10-3
d_gene: TRBD2
abundance: few
j_gene: TRBJ2-2
CDR3nt: TGTGCCATCAGTGGACTAGCGGGGGGGCTGGGCGGGGAGCTGTTTTTT
CDR3aa: CAISGLAGGLGGELFF

v_gene: TRBV27
d_gene: -
abundance: -
j_gene: TRBJ1-3
CDR3nt: TGTGCCAGCAGCCCGGGAGCTGGAAACACCATATATTTT
CDR3aa: CASSPGAGNTIYF

v_gene: TRBV6-1
d_gene: -
abundance: -
j_gene: TRBJ2-2
CDR3nt: TGTGCCAGCAGTGAAGCACCCCGACGGCCGCGGGCCACCGGGGAGCTGTTTTTT
CDR3aa: CASSEAPRRPRATGELFF

v_gene: TRBV5-1
d_gene: -
abundance: -
j_gene: TRBJ2-5
CDR3nt: TGCGCCAGCAGCTTGGTTGCAGGTGATCAAGAGACCCAGTACTTC
CDR3aa: CASSLVAGDQETQYF

v_gene: TRBV9
d_gene: -
abundance: -
j_gene: TRBJ1-3
CDR3nt: TGTGCCAGCAGCGTAGGTGGGCGATCTGGAAACACCATATATTTT
CDR3aa: CASSVGGRSGNTIYF

v_gene: TRBV27
d_gene: -
abundance: -
j_gene: TRBJ2-6
CDR3nt: TGTGCCAGCAGTCGCTATGCCGGGAGTCCTGGGGCCAACGTCCTGACTTTC
CDR3aa: CASSRYAGSPGANVLTF

v_gene: TRBV10-1
d_gene: TRBD1
abundance: -
j_gene: TRBJ2-1
CDR3nt: TGCGCCAGCAGTCAGCAGGGGGCGCGTCTAGATGAGCAGTTCTTC
CDR3aa: CASSQQGARLDEQFF

v_gene: TRBV7-9
d_gene: TRBD1
abundance: once
j_gene: TRBJ2-1
CDR3nt: TGTGCCAGCAGCTTAGTCAGGGGGAATGAGCAGTTCTTC
CDR3aa: CASSLVRGNEQFF

v_gene: TRBV11-2
d_gene: TRBD2
abundance: -
j_gene: TRBJ2-7
CDR3nt: TGTGCCAGCAGCTTAGTCCCGAGGACTAGAGGTTTGAACGAGCAGTACTTC
CDR3aa: CASSLVPRTRGLNEQYF

v_gene: TRBV4-1
d_gene: TRBD2
abundance: -
j_gene: TRBJ2-7
CDR3nt: TGCGCCAGCAGCCAAGAGGACCGGGGGGGGCGCGGGGAGCAGTACTTC
CDR3aa: CASSQEDRGGRGEQYF

v_gene: TRBV5-6
d_gene: -
abundance: -
j_gene: TRBJ2-7
CDR3nt: TGTGCCAGCAGCTGGGGCTGGGGGGAAGGGAGCGAGCAGTACTTC
CDR3aa: CASSWGWGEGSEQYF

v_gene: TRBV14
d_gene: -
abundance: -
j_gene: TRBJ2-5
CDR3nt: TGTGCCAGCAGCCAAGAAACTAGCAGGACCCAGTACTTC
CDR3aa: CASSQETSRTQYF

v_gene: TRBV19
d_gene: TRBD1
abundance: -
j_gene: TRBJ1-4
CDR3nt: TGTGCCAGTACCTCACAGGGGGCCTGGGAAAAACTGTTTTTT
CDR3aa: CASTSQGAWEKLFF

v_gene: TRBV30
d_gene: TRBD2
abundance: -
j_gene: TRBJ2-2
CDR3nt: TGTGCCTGGGAATTAGCGGGGGGATGGGCCGGGGAGCTGTTTTTT
CDR3aa: CAWELAGGWAGELFF

v_gene: TRBV2
d_gene: TRBD2
abundance: -
j_gene: TRBJ2-7
CDR3nt: TGTGCCACCCGGTTAGGGACTAGCGGGGCCCACGAGCAGTACTTC
CDR3aa: CATRLGTSGAHEQYF

v_gene: TRBV6-6
d_gene: TRBD1
abundance: -
j_gene: TRBJ1-2
CDR3nt: TGTGCCAGCAGTTACTCAGGGGGCGGTGGCTACACCTTC
CDR3aa: CASSYSGGGGYTF

v_gene: TRBV6-5
d_gene: -
abundance: -
j_gene: TRBJ2-5
CDR3nt: TGTGCCAGCAGCCCAGGACAGCAGAGAGGGACCCAGTACTTC
CDR3aa: CASSPGQQRGTQYF

v_gene: TRBV5-5
d_gene: -
abundance: -
j_gene: TRBJ1-2
CDR3nt: TGTGCCAGCAGCTTGGCCGGTAACTATGGCTACACCTTC
CDR3aa: CASSLAGNYGYTF

v_gene: TRBV6-1
d_gene: -
abundance: few
j_gene: TRBJ1-5
CDR3nt: TGTGCCAGCAGTGAAGCGCGCGGGGGCGGCGGTCAGCCCCAGCATTTT
CDR3aa: CASSEARGGGGQPQHF

v_gene: TRBV7-9
d_gene: TRBD2
abundance: -
j_gene: TRBJ2-5
CDR3nt: TGTGCCAGCAGCCCGACTAGCGGGAGGGAGACCCAGTACTTC
CDR3aa: CASSPTSGRETQYF

v_gene: TRBV15
d_gene: TRBD1
abundance: -
j_gene: TRBJ2-5
CDR3nt: TGTGCCACCAGCAGAACAGGGGGCGAAGGGGAGACCCAGTACTTC
CDR3aa: CATSRTGGEGETQYF

v_gene: TRBV20-1
d_gene: -
abundance: -
j_gene: TRBJ1-4
CDR3nt: TGCAGTGCAGGGGGTAATGAAAAACTGTTTTTT
CDR3aa: CSAGGNEKLFF

v_gene: TRBV5-8
d_gene: -
abundance: -
j_gene: TRBJ2-1
CDR3nt: TGTGCCAGCAGCTTGGCCACAGGGCTTGACCCCCCGTTCTTC
CDR3aa: CASSLATGLDPPFF

v_gene: TRBV5-1
d_gene: -
abundance: -
j_gene: TRBJ2-7
CDR3nt: TGCGCCAGCAGCCTGGACAGTGGCTCCTACGAGCAGTACTTC
CDR3aa: CASSLDSGSYEQYF

v_gene: TRBV4-1
d_gene: TRBD1
abundance: -
j_gene: TRBJ2-7
CDR3nt: TGCGCCAGCAGCCAGGGAGGACAGGGATCCTACGAGCAGTACTTC
CDR3aa: CASSQGGQGSYEQYF

v_gene: TRBV11-2
d_gene: -
abundance: -
j_gene: TRBJ2-6
CDR3nt: TGTGCCAGCAGCGCGGGACGGATTTACTCTGGGGCCAACGTCCTGACTTTC
CDR3aa: CASSAGRIYSGANVLTF

v_gene: TRBV5-4
d_gene: TRBD1
abundance: -
j_gene: TRBJ2-7
CDR3nt: TGTGCCAGCAGCGCCGGACAGGGTGACGAGCAGTACTTC
CDR3aa: CASSAGQGDEQYF

v_gene: TRBV2
d_gene: -
abundance: once
j_gene: TRBJ2-5
CDR3nt: TGTGCCAGCAGTGCCGCCGGTGCGTCCCAAGAGACCCAGTACTTC
CDR3aa: CASSAAGASQETQYF

v_gene: TRBV6-5
d_gene: TRBD1
abundance: once
j_gene: TRBJ1-5
CDR3nt: TGTGCCAGCAGTTACTCAGGGACAGGGAGCAATCAGCCCCAGCATTTT
CDR3aa: CASSYSGTGSNQPQHF

v_gene: TRBV5-4
d_gene: TRBD1
abundance: -
j_gene: TRBJ1-2
CDR3nt: TGTGCCAGCAGCTCGACAGGGAACTATGGCTACACCTTC
CDR3aa: CASSSTGNYGYTF

v_gene: TRBV30
d_gene: -
abundance: -
j_gene: TRBJ2-7
CDR3nt: TGTGCCTGGAGTTGGACTATAAGTGGCTACGAGCAGTACTTC
CDR3aa: CAWSWTISGYEQYF

v_gene: TRBV5-8
d_gene: TRBD1
abundance: -
j_gene: TRBJ1-1
CDR3nt: TGTGCCAGCAGCTTGGGACGGACAGGGAACACTGAAGCTTTCTTT
CDR3aa: CASSLGRTGNTEAFF